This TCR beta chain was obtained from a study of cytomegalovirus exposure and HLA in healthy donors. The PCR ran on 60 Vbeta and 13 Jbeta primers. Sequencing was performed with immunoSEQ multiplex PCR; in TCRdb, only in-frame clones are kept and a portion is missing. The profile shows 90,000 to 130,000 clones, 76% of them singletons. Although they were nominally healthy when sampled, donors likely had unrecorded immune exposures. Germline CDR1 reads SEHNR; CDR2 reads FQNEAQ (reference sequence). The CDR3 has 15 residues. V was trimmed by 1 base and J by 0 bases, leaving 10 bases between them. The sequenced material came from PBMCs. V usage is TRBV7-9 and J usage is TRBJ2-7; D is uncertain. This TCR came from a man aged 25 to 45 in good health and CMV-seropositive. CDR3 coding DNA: TGTGCCAGCAGCTTAGGGGTCCCTAGCTCCTACGAGCAGTACTTC. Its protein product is CASSLGVPSSYEQYF.